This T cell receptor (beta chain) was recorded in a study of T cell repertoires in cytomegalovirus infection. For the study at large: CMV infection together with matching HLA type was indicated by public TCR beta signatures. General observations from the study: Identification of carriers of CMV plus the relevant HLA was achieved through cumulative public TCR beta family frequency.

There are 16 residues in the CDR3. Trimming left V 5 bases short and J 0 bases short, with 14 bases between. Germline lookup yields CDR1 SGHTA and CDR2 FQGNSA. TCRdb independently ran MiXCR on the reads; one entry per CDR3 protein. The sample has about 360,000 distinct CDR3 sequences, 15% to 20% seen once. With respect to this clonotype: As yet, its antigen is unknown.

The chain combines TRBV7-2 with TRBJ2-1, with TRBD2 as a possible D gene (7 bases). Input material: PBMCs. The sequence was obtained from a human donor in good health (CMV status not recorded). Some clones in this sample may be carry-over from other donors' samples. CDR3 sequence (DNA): TGTGCCAGCAGCACCGGGGGGCGCCGCTCCTACAATGAGCAGTTCTTC. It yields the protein CASSTGGRRSYNEQFF.